The text below deals with one T cell receptor beta chain. The entry originates in a study of cytomegalovirus exposure and HLA in healthy donors. PCR involved 60 Vbeta and 13 Jbeta primers. Assay used: immunoSEQ multiplex PCR; TCRdb lists only in-frame clones, some missing. The sample has 100,000 to 150,000 clones, and its top ten clones hold roughly 1.5%. After removal of 5 bases from V and 8 bases from J, the junction contained 6 bases not matched to a gene. CDR1 SGHAT and CDR2 FQNNGV come from the germline V gene. The CDR3 loop spans 13 amino acids. The TCR sequence derives from a middle-aged woman in good health and CMV-seronegative. The chain has TRBV11-2 and TRBJ1-1; 9 positions match TRBD1. The sequenced sample was PBMCs. This CDR3 is CASSPDRGWEAFF. The CDR3 DNA follows: TGTGCCAGCAGCCCGGACAGGGGTTGGGAAGCTTTCTTT.